This entry lists 3 T cell receptor beta chains sequenced from one sample in a study of T cells in localized non-small cell lung cancer. Assay: immunoSEQ multiplex PCR; the TCRdb copy retains only in-frame clones and omits some. The sample gives 20,000 to 30,000 clones, 65% to 85% of which show up once; 9.5% to 10% is in the top ten. The starting material was peripheral blood, obtained before any cancer treatment. The origin of the receptors is a man aged 35 to 69 with stage III squamous cell lung carcinoma.

This clone was seen once. The V gene is TRBV5-6, the J gene TRBJ1-4; D ambiguous. This CDR3 comprises 16 residues. The V gene lost 2 bases and the J gene lost 7 bases, with 18 bases spanning the gap. The germline V gene encodes CDR1 SGHDT and CDR2 YYEEEE. The CDR3 sequence: CASSFFDHRGSEKLFF. The CDR3 nucleotides read TGTGCCAGCAGCTTCTTCGACCATCGAGGGAGTGAAAAACTGTTTTTT.

The count of this clone is one. The rearrangement uses TRBV5-6 and TRBJ2-5; a weak D match, TRBD1 (5 bases). The V gene lost 4 bases and the J gene lost 1 base, with 23 bases spanning the gap. The CDR3 is 18 amino acids. Germline V gene data show CDR1 as SGHDT and CDR2 as YYEEEE. In nucleotides, the CDR3 is TGTGCCAGCAGCGGTGGACGGTCTACGAAGGGGTTCCAAGAGACCCAGTACTTC. It codes for CASSGGRSTKGFQETQYF.

The V and J genes are TRBV5-1 and TRBJ1-1; no clear D gene. The CDR3 runs to 13 residues. With 0 bases removed from V and 8 bases from J, the gap between germline ends came to 11 bases. Germline loops: CDR1 SGHRS, CDR2 YFSETQ. CDR3 bases: TGCGCCAGCAGCTTGGATGTTTCCAGGGAAGCTTTCTTT. Protein: CASSLDVSREAFF.